Listed below are T cell receptor beta chains from one sample, sequenced in a study of blood T cell repertoires in COVID-19. TCRdb's table, derived via immunoSEQ multiplex PCR, lists solely in-frame clones and lacks some. The sample lists roughly 230,000 clones; roughly 85% were seen once. What was sequenced was peripheral blood. Source of these receptors: a man aged 50 to 60 with COVID-19, enrolled during active disease. Each CDR3 is given with its conserved first and last residue. The D gene is left open where the match is weak. Size tells how often a clone was seen (once, few, many) or the class of an expanded clone, and some rows leave it out.

CAISEGQGGPGYQPQHF TGTGCCATCAGTGAGGGACAGGGAGGGCCAGGTTATCAGCCCCAGCATTTT TRBJ1-5 NA 17 TRBD1 TRBV10-3
CASRLGQGPSEGEAFF TGTGCAAGTCGCTTAGGACAGGGACCCTCGGAGGGTGAAGCTTTCTTT TRBJ1-1 NA 16 NA TRBV12-2
CASSPRGGASNEKLFF TGTGCCAGCAGTCCCCGCGGAGGGGCATCTAATGAAAAACTGTTTTTT TRBJ1-4 NA 16 NA TRBV6-6
CASSSFQTYRGEQFF TGTGCCAGTAGTAGTTTTCAGACGTACCGAGGTGAGCAGTTCTTC TRBJ2-1 once 15 NA TRBV19
CASSGQGASGYTF TGTGCCAGCAGTGGACAGGGGGCTAGTGGCTACACCTTC TRBJ1-2 NA 13 TRBD1 TRBV12-3/TRBV12-4
CASSKVCGCLGGNTIYF TGTGCCAGCAGCAAAGTATGCGGATGCTTGGGTGGAAACACCATATATTTT TRBJ1-3 NA 17 NA TRBV21-1
CASSPWGRESYEQYF TGTGCCAGCAGTCCCTGGGGCAGAGAATCCTACGAGCAGTACTTC TRBJ2-7 NA 15 NA TRBV27
CASSPGGGPYGYTF TGTGCCAGCAGCCCCGGGGGAGGGCCCTATGGCTACACCTTC TRBJ1-2 NA 14 NA TRBV3-1/TRBV3-2
CASSYRDSAAVPSSYNSPLHF TGTGCCAGCAGTTACCGGGACAGTGCGGCCGTACCAAGCTCCTATAATTCACCCCTCCACTTT TRBJ1-6 NA 21 TRBD1 TRBV6-2/TRBV6-3
CASSLASRNTEAFF TGTGCCAGCAGCTTAGCTTCCCGTAACACTGAAGCTTTCTTT TRBJ1-1 once 14 NA TRBV7-8
CASSLGGRGPHFEAFF TGTGCCAGCAGCTTGGGGGGTAGGGGGCCCCACTTCGAAGCTTTCTTT TRBJ1-1 NA 16 TRBD1 TRBV5-6
CASSLDAGLYQPQHF TGTGCCAGCAGCTTAGATGCAGGGTTGTATCAGCCCCAGCATTTT TRBJ1-5 NA 15 NA TRBV7-2
CSVDRRGAEAFF TGCAGCGTTGACCGACGGGGGGCTGAAGCTTTCTTT TRBJ1-1 NA 12 NA TRBV29-1
CASTRLAGANRPSDTQYF TGCGCCAGCACACGACTAGCGGGGGCCAACCGACCCTCAGATACGCAGTATTTT TRBJ2-3 NA 18 TRBD2 TRBV23-1
CASSHGQGFYEQYF TGCGCCAGCAGCCACGGACAGGGGTTCTACGAGCAGTACTTC TRBJ2-7 NA 14 TRBD1 TRBV5-1
CASSLASSGGAIEQYF TGTGCCAGCAGCTTGGCCTCTAGCGGGGGGGCAATCGAGCAGTACTTC TRBJ2-7 NA 16 TRBD2 TRBV5-6
CASSLRGLGTEAFF TGTGCCAGCAGTTTAAGGGGGCTGGGCACTGAAGCTTTCTTT TRBJ1-1 NA 14 TRBD1 TRBV28